The 30 T cell receptor beta chains reported below all come from one sample, sequenced in a study of shared clonotypes between healthy human individuals. Produced via immunoSEQ multiplex PCR; TCRdb's table is partial and in-frame only. This sample has about 960,000 clones, with approximately 80% found just once. The sequenced sample was memory CD4+ T cells sorted from blood. The subset is: CD45RA-negative fraction. Receptor source: a man aged 18 to 30 in good health.

This clone has a single count. The rearrangement links TRBV2 to TRBJ1-5; TRBD1 might be the D (5 bases). The CDR3 extends over 15 amino acids. V was trimmed by 3 bases and J by 13 bases, leaving 22 bases between them. Germline CDR1 SNHLY, CDR2 FYNNEI. The CDR3 loop reads CASSDGSPGKSTQHF. For the CDR3, the DNA is TGTGCCAGCAGTGATGGTTCTCCAGGGAAGTCTACACAGCATTTT.

This chain uses TRBV5-1 with TRBJ2-3; a possible D gene is TRBD2 (6 bases). CDR3 length: 14 amino acids. V lost 4 bases and J 6 bases, leaving 15 bases between the germline ends. Per the germline V gene, CDR1 is SGHRS and CDR2 is YFSETQ. CDR3 nucleotide sequence: TGCGCCAGCAGCCGCAGTGGGGGGATGGATACGCAGTATTTT. It codes for CASSRSGGMDTQYF.

This clone has just a few counts. The chain is built from TRBV19 and TRBJ1-2, with D hard to call. This CDR3 has 12 residues. Germline CDR1 reads LNHDA; CDR2 reads SQIVND (reference sequence). With 5 bases removed from V and 2 bases from J, the gap between germline ends came to 6 bases. In nucleotides, the CDR3 is TGTGCCAGTAGTCCCCGGAACTATGGCTACACCTTC. This encodes CASSPRNYGYTF. The entire variable domain, with the rest obtained from reference TRBV19 and TRBJ1-2, is as follows: DGGITQSPKYLFRKEGQNVTLSCEQNLNHDAMYWYRQDPGQGLRLIYYSQIVNDFQKGDIAEGYSVSREKKESFPLTVTSAQKNPTAFYLCASSPRNYGYTFGSGTRLTVV.

Only a few counts were recorded for this clone. The rearrangement links TRBV28 to TRBJ1-2; D unclear. In germline, CDR1 is MDHEN, CDR2 SYDVKM. CDR3 length: 14 amino acids. Trimming pared 4 bases from V and 7 bases from J, leaving 16 bases between. This chain's CDR3 is CASSWATYSGGYTF. CDR3 in DNA: TGTGCCAGCAGTTGGGCCACCTACTCTGGTGGCTACACCTTC.

This chain uses TRBV11-3 with TRBJ2-2, with D perhaps matching TRBD1 (6 bases). V was pared by 3 bases and J by 0 bases, with 8 bases between. CDR1 and CDR2 from the germline V gene are SGHNT and YENEEA. This CDR3 is built from 15 residues. The CDR3 DNA reads as TGTGCCAGCAGCTTCGGACAGACGAACACCGGGGAGCTGTTTTTT. Amino acid sequence: CASSFGQTNTGELFF.

Only a few counts were recorded for this clone. Other DNA sequences in this sample translate to the same CDR3. J is TRBJ1-3 and V is TRBV5-1; D is possibly TRBD1 (6 bases). The V gene lost 1 base and the J gene lost 4 bases, with 9 bases spanning the gap. Germline CDR1 SGHRS, CDR2 YFSETQ. The CDR3 spans 14 residues. The CDR3, as DNA: TGCGCCAGCAGCTTGACAGGGTCCGGAAACACCATATATTTT. Amino acids: CASSLTGSGNTIYF.

This clone was picked up a small number of times. This sequence joins TRBV19 and TRBJ1-2; TRBD1 matches at 7 bases. The J segment lost 1 base and the V segment lost 5 bases, leaving 4 bases of the junction unmatched. Germline V gene sequence: CDR1 LNHDA, CDR2 SQIVND (reference sequence). The CDR3 runs 14 residues. The CDR3 loop is CASSRGDSNYGYTF. As DNA, the CDR3 is TGTGCCAGTAGTCGAGGGGACAGTAACTATGGCTACACCTTC.

The rearrangement links TRBV5-8 to TRBJ2-1; no firm D call. V was cut by 5 bases and J by 9 bases, with 12 bases left in between. Germline-derived CDR1 and CDR2 are SGHTS and YDEGEE. The length of the CDR3 is 12 residues. The CDR3 reads CASRGVAVEQFF. The CDR3 DNA reads as TGTGCCAGCAGGGGCGTGGCAGTTGAGCAGTTCTTC.

The genes are TRBV2 and TRBJ2-7; 10 nucleotides match TRBD2. The V and J ends lost 6 bases and 4 bases, in that order; junction bases with no gene match: 6. The CDR3 contains 14 residues. Germline CDR1 SNHLY, CDR2 FYNNEI. The CDR3 sequence: CASSKLAGLYEQYF. CDR3 nucleotide sequence: TGTGCCAGCAGCAAACTAGCGGGACTATACGAGCAGTACTTC.

This clone was recorded a few times. The chain recombines TRBV4-1 with TRBJ1-1, with TRBD1 identical over 11 bases. Germline loops: CDR1 MGHRA, CDR2 YSYEKL. Germline trimming cut 4 bases from V and 4 bases from J; bases unmatched to any gene: 17. This CDR3 has 19 residues. The CDR3 loop is CASSPRGTGGVFRSTEAFF. In DNA, the CDR3 is TGCGCCAGCAGCCCACGAGGGACAGGGGGGGTGTTTAGGAGCACTGAAGCTTTCTTT.

This sequence joins TRBV18 and TRBJ2-2; no firm D call. Trimming cost V 2 bases and J 0 bases, with 7 bases left between them. Germline lookup yields CDR1 KGHSH and CDR2 LQKENI. This CDR3 is built from 15 residues. The CDR3 coding sequence is TGTGCCAGCTCACCAGGAGATACGAACACCGGGGAGCTGTTTTTT. Its protein product is CASSPGDTNTGELFF.

This chain uses TRBV29-1 with TRBJ2-1; possible D gene TRBD1, 6 bases. The CDR3 runs 20 residues. The V end lost 2 bases, the J end lost 0 bases, and 26 bases lay between the germline ends. Germline V gene lookup returns CDR1 SQVTM and CDR2 ANQGSEA. CDR3 sequence (DNA): TGCAGCGTTGAAAAGGATTCCGGGACAAGGATTAGGAGCTCCTACAATGAGCAGTTCTTC. This gives the protein CSVEKDSGTRIRSSYNEQFF.

The J gene is TRBJ1-6, the V gene TRBV28; no reliable D call. Germline-derived CDR1 and CDR2 are MDHEN and SYDVKM. Trimming removed 5 bases at V and 7 bases at J, with 3 bases between. There are 11 residues in the CDR3. The CDR3 is CASSRNSPLHF. The CDR3 DNA is TGTGCCAGCAGTCGAAATTCACCCCTCCACTTT.

The V gene is TRBV9, the J gene TRBJ2-2; 8 bases are a match to TRBD1. With 0 bases clipped from V and 5 bases from J, the junction kept 9 bases outside the gene matches. Germline assignment: CDR1 SGDLS and CDR2 YYNGEE. The CDR3 has 17 residues. The CDR3: CASSVGPDRGKTGELFF. CDR3 in DNA: TGTGCCAGCAGCGTAGGGCCCGACAGGGGAAAAACCGGGGAGCTGTTTTTT.

To note about this clone: The same CDR3 also results from other DNA sequences found in this sample. The chain combines TRBV30 with TRBJ1-1, with a tentative D call TRBD1 (5 bases). The germline V and J ends were trimmed by 0 bases and 1 base, with 12 bases remaining between them. This CDR3 spans 15 amino acids. Germline loops: CDR1 GTSNPN, CDR2 SVGIG (reference sequence). CDR3 coding DNA: TGTGCCTGGAGTGTACTTGGGACGGGGAACACTGAAGCTTTCTTT. Protein: CAWSVLGTGNTEAFF.

V gene TRBV4-2 combines with J gene TRBJ1-6; D is uncertain. The length of the CDR3 is 15 residues. The V end was cut by 4 bases, the J end by 9 bases, with 16 bases between. Germline CDR1 reads LGHNA; CDR2 reads YNFKEQ. CDR3 protein: CASSLHSLTPSPLHF. CDR3 nucleotides: TGTGCCAGCAGCCTTCATTCTTTGACGCCTTCACCCCTCCACTTT.

The CDR3: CASSQESARTLEGEKLFF. CDR3 bases: TGCGCCAGCAGCCAAGAATCGGCCAGGACGCTCGAGGGTGAAAAACTGTTTTTT. The chain uses TRBV4-3 and TRBJ1-4, with D uncertain. There are 18 residues in the CDR3. CDR1 and CDR2 (germline): LGHNA, YSLEER. Between the trimmed V and J ends, which lost 0 bases and 7 bases, there was a span of 21 bases.

The rearrangement uses TRBV19 and TRBJ2-2, with D uncertain. Between the trimmed V and J ends, which lost 8 bases and 3 bases, there was a span of 7 bases. The germline V gene encodes CDR1 LNHDA and CDR2 SQIVND (reference sequence). This CDR3 region has 12 residues. The CDR3 DNA follows: TGTGCCAGTGGGATTTACACCGGGGAGCTGTTTTTT. Residues: CASGIYTGELFF.

The chain recombines TRBV4-1 with TRBJ2-5; 10 bases line up with TRBD2. This CDR3 spans 16 amino acids. Germline V gene lookup returns CDR1 MGHRA and CDR2 YSYEKL. Trimming cost V 4 bases and J 2 bases; bases outside gene matches: 7. The CDR3 here is CASSPRSGGGQETQYF. The CDR3 nucleotides are TGCGCCAGCAGCCCAAGGAGCGGGGGGGGACAAGAGACCCAGTACTTC.

The gene calls are TRBV6-1 and TRBJ1-5, with a possible D match to TRBD1 (6 bases). Germline V gives CDR1 MNHNS, CDR2 SASEGT. Trimming shortened V by 5 bases and J by 4 bases, and 12 bases separated the two germline ends. This CDR3 comprises 14 residues. CDR3 coding DNA: TGTGCCAGCAGTAGCCGGGACAAAAATCAGCCCCAGCATTTT. It is translated as CASSSRDKNQPQHF.

V and J are TRBV5-1 and TRBJ2-5; 9 bases line up with TRBD2. Germline V gene sequence: CDR1 SGHRS, CDR2 YFSETQ. The length of the CDR3 is 16 residues. V was pared by 4 bases and J by 5 bases, with 12 bases of the junction left unmatched. The CDR3 bases are TGCGCCAGCAGCACCTTAGGGCGGGGGGGCCTCGAGACCCAGTACTTC. Translation: CASSTLGRGGLETQYF.

The V call is TRBV11-2, the J call TRBJ1-2; the match to TRBD1 covers 8 bases. V lost 1 base and J lost 8; bases outside the gene matches: 6. CDR1 is SGHAT and CDR2 is FQNNGV in the germline V gene. The CDR3 covers 14 residues. The CDR3 nucleotides are TGTGCCAGCAGCTTAGCAGAGGGACAGGTCGGCTACACCTTC. Protein product: CASSLAEGQVGYTF.

This chain uses TRBV4-3 with TRBJ2-7; TRBD1 might be the D (7 bases). Looked up from germline, CDR1 is LGHNA and CDR2 is YSLEER. Trimming took 3 bases from V and 2 from J, leaving 14 bases between them. The CDR3 totals 15 residues. As DNA, the CDR3 is TGCGCCAGCAGCCAGGAGGGACAGTTCACCTACGAGCAGTACTTC. This codes for CASSQEGQFTYEQYF.

The rearrangement uses TRBV28 and TRBJ1-2; D perhaps matches TRBD1 (6 bases). Between the trimmed V and J ends, which lost 6 bases and 0 bases, there was a span of 14 bases. Germline V gives CDR1 MDHEN, CDR2 SYDVKM. The CDR3 is made up of 15 amino acids. This CDR3 is CASSSRGPTNYGYTF. CDR3 coding DNA: TGTGCCAGCAGCTCCAGGGGACCCACTAACTATGGCTACACCTTC.

The V call is TRBV7-8, the J call TRBJ1-1; TRBD1 matches 8 bases. Per germline, CDR1 SGHVS and CDR2 FQNEAQ. The V segment lost 6 bases and the J segment 3 bases; nucleotides outside the gene matches: 6. The CDR3 contains 14 residues. Here the CDR3 reads CASRRQGADTEAFF. For the CDR3, the DNA is TGTGCCAGCAGGCGGCAGGGGGCGGACACTGAAGCTTTCTTT.

This clone was seen a few times. The gene calls are TRBV6-5 and TRBJ1-1; D is uncertain. V lost 5 bases to trimming and J lost 0 bases, with 10 bases between them. The CDR3 is made up of 14 amino acids. Germline V gene sequence: CDR1 MNHEY, CDR2 SVGAGI. The CDR3 loop reads CASSRDILNTEAFF. The CDR3 DNA follows: TGTGCCAGCAGTCGTGACATCTTGAACACTGAAGCTTTCTTT.

This chain connects TRBV19 to TRBJ2-1; 7 bases agree with TRBD2. V lost 5 bases and J lost 15; bases outside the gene matches: 16. This CDR3 is 14 amino acids long. From germline, CDR1 is LNHDA and CDR2 SQIVND (reference sequence). The CDR3 is CASSPKLLGTIMFF. Written as DNA, the CDR3 is TGTGCCAGTAGTCCAAAACTCTTGGGGACTATAATGTTCTTC.

CDR3 protein: CASSLAGPGQGAGEQYF. The CDR3, as DNA: TGTGCCAGCAGCTTAGCCGGACCGGGACAGGGGGCCGGCGAGCAGTACTTC. V gene TRBV7-2 combines with J gene TRBJ2-7; 12 nucleotides align to TRBD1. The junction had 9 bases not matched to a gene; V was cut back by 0 bases and J by 6 bases. In germline, CDR1 is SGHTA, CDR2 FQGNSA. The CDR3 length is 17 residues.

The gene calls are TRBV25-1 and TRBJ1-2; possible D gene TRBD1, 5 bases. This CDR3 comprises 13 residues. V shed 6 bases and J shed 6 bases, with 14 bases lying between them. CDR1 is MGHDK, CDR2 SYGVNS, per germline. The CDR3 DNA sequence: TGTGCCAGCAGCCCCACGGGGGGGGATGGCTACACCTTC. This encodes CASSPTGGDGYTF.

The rearrangement links TRBV27 to TRBJ1-5; a weak D match, TRBD1 (5 bases). The V end lost 5 bases, the J end lost 6 bases, and 20 bases lay between the germline ends. This CDR3 has 16 amino acids. In germline, CDR1 is MNHEY, CDR2 SMNVEV (reference sequence). The CDR3 spells CASSPRSVEGRQPQHF. DNA of the CDR3: TGTGCCAGCAGTCCCCGATCCGTGGAGGGACGTCAGCCCCAGCATTTT.